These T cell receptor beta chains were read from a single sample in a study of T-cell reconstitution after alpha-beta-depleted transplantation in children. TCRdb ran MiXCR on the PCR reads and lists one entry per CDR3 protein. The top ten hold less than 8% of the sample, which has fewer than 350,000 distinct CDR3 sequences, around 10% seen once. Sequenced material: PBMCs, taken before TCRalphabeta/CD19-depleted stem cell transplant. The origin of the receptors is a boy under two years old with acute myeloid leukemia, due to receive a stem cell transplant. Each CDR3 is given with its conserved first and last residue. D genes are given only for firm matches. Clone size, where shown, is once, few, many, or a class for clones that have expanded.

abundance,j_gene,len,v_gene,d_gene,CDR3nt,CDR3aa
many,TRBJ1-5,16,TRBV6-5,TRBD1,TGTGCCAGCAGTTACCCAACAGGGGCATCCAATCAGCCCCAGCATTTT,CASSYPTGASNQPQHF
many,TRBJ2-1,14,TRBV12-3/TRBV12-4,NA,TGTGCCAGCAGTTTCCGGGTCCCTAACAATGAGCAGTTCTTC,CASSFRVPNNEQFF
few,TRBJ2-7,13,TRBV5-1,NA,TGCGCCAGCAGCTGGGACAAGGCCGACGAGCAGTACTTC,CASSWDKADEQYF
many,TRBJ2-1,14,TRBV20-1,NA,TGCAGTGCTAGTGGGGGGAGGTCCTACAATGAGCAGTTCTTC,CSASGGRSYNEQFF
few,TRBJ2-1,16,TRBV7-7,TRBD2,TGTGCTAGCAGCCCACTAGCGGGGACCGCCTACAATGAGCAGTTCTTC,CASSPLAGTAYNEQFF
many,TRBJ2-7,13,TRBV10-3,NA,TGTGCCATCAGTGAGTCTGGCAGCTACGAGCAGTACTTC,CAISESGSYEQYF
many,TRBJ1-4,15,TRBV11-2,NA,TGTGCCAGCAGCTTTGTGTCGGGGCCTGGTGAAAAACTGTTTTTT,CASSFVSGPGEKLFF
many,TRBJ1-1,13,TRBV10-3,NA,TGTGCCATCAGTGAGTCGGAAGGGAATGAAGCTTTCTTT,CAISESEGNEAFF
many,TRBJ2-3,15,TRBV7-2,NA,TGTGCCAGCAGCTTAATGCTAGCTAGCACAGATACGCAGTATTTT,CASSLMLASTDTQYF
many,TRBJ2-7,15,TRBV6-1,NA,TGTGCCAGCAGCTCCCGGACTTTCCCCTCCTACGAGCAGTACTTC,CASSSRTFPSYEQYF
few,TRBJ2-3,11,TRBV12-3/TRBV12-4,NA,TGTGCCAGCAACCTGGGGGGTACGCAGTATTTT,CASNLGGTQYF
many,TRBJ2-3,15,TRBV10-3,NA,TGTGCCACGACCCGGGGGACTCCCGTTGGAGATACGCAGTATTTT,CATTRGTPVGDTQYF
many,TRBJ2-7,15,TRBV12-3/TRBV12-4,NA,TGTGCCAGCAGTCCTGGCCGCGGACCCTCCTACGAGCAGTACTTC,CASSPGRGPSYEQYF
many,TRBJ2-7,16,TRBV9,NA,TGTGCCAGCAGCGTAGGGCCAGGGACAAGCTCCTACGAGCAGTACTTC,CASSVGPGTSSYEQYF
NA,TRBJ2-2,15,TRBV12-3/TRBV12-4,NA,TGTGCCAGCAGTTTAAGTCTAGGGAACACCGGGGAGCTGTTTTTT,CASSLSLGNTGELFF
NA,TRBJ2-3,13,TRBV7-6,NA,TGTGCCAGCAGCTCGCAGGTGGCAGATACGCAGTATTTT,CASSSQVADTQYF
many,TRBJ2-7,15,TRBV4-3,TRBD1,TGCGCCAGCAGCCAAGGAGGGACAGGAACCTACGAGCAGTACTTC,CASSQGGTGTYEQYF
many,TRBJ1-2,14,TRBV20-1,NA,TGCAGTGCTAGAGATTTCGGGGAAAACTATGGCTACACCTTC,CSARDFGENYGYTF
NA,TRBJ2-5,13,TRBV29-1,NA,TGCAGCGTTGAAGGGAGGTTCCAAGAGACCCAGTACTTC,CSVEGRFQETQYF
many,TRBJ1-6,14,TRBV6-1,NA,TGTGCCAGCAACCCTGGACCGACTAATTCACCCCTCCACTTT,CASNPGPTNSPLHF